Presented here are 32 T cell receptor beta chains from one specimen sequenced in a study of shared clonotypes between healthy human individuals. Here immunoSEQ multiplex PCR was the method, and the copy in TCRdb shows in-frame clones only, minus some. The sample has about 960,000 clones, less than 85% seen once. What was sequenced was memory CD4+ T cells sorted from blood. Subset denoted: CD45RA-negative fraction. These receptors originate from a man younger than 30 in good health.

The chain recombines TRBV28 with TRBJ2-7, with D maybe TRBD1 (6 bases). The CDR3 extends over 12 amino acids. Germline V gives CDR1 MDHEN, CDR2 SYDVKM. V lost 8 bases, J lost 6 bases, and 14 bases lay in between. The CDR3 DNA sequence: TGTGCCAGCGGACAGCCGCCCGCCGAGCAGTACTTC. Its protein is CASGQPPAEQYF.

The chain combines TRBV15 with TRBJ2-1; D may be TRBD1 or TRBD2 (6 bases each). This CDR3 has 15 residues. The ends were cut back, 6 bases at V and 3 bases at J, with 15 bases in the middle. Germline V gene lookup returns CDR1 LNHNV and CDR2 YYDKDF (reference sequence). Written as DNA, the CDR3 is TGTGCCACCAGACGGGGTGGAGGGGGCTACAATGAGCAGTTCTTC. Protein product: CATRRGGGGYNEQFF. Combining the CDR3 with reference TRBV15 and TRBJ2-1 gives the whole variable domain DAMVIQNPRYQVTQFGKPVTLSCSQTLNHNVMYWYQQKSSQAPKLLFHYYDKDFNNEADTPDNFQSRRPNTSFCFLDIRSPGLGDTAMYLCATRRGGGGYNEQFFGPGTRLTVL.

This chain joins TRBV19 and TRBJ2-5, with 9 bases that match TRBD1. Germline CDR1 and CDR2: LNHDA and SQIVND (reference sequence). The CDR3 has 14 amino acids. Losses at the gene ends were 6 bases for V and 2 bases for J; bases not matched to a gene: 4. Written as DNA, the CDR3 is TGTGCCAGTAGAAGTGACAGGGGGCAAGAGACCCAGTACTTC. Translated: CASRSDRGQETQYF.

This clone has more than one count but fewer than ten. This rearrangement joins TRBV5-6 to TRBJ2-2; D not certain. This CDR3 is 14 amino acids long. The ends were cut back, 1 base at V and 4 bases at J, with 8 bases in the middle. Germline assignment: CDR1 SGHDT and CDR2 YYEEEE. The CDR3 is CASSLSAGTGELFF. The CDR3, as DNA: TGTGCCAGCAGCTTGTCGGCAGGCACCGGGGAGCTGTTTTTT. Filled out from reference TRBV5-6 and TRBJ2-2, the complete variable domain reads DAGVTQSPTHLIKTRGQQVTLRCSPKSGHDTVSWYQQALGQGPQFIFQYYEEEERQRGNFPDRFSGHQFPNYSSELNVNALLLGDSALYLCASSLSAGTGELFFGEGSRLTVL.

The genes are TRBV4-2 and TRBJ2-7; 14 bases match TRBD2. Germline trimming cut 0 bases from V and 5 bases from J; bases unmatched to any gene: 6. This CDR3 has 17 residues. Germline CDR1 and CDR2: LGHNA and YNFKEQ. The CDR3 sequence: CASSQDSRLAGGDEQYF. Written as DNA, the CDR3 is TGTGCCAGCAGCCAAGATTCGCGACTAGCGGGGGGGGACGAGCAGTACTTC.

CDR3: CASSPETTGDGGYTF. CDR3 coding DNA: TGTGCCAGCTCACCAGAGACTACAGGGGATGGAGGCTACACCTTC. The chain has TRBV18 and TRBJ1-2, with 7 bases identical to TRBD1. Germline CDR1 reads KGHSH; CDR2 reads LQKENI. This CDR3 is 15 amino acids long. The trim removed 2 bases at V and 8 bases at J, leaving 11 bases unmatched. Complete variable domain (other parts from reference TRBV18 and TRBJ1-2): NAGVMQNPRHLVRRRGQEARLRCSPMKGHSHVYWYRQLPEEGLKFMVYLQKENIIDESGMPKERFSAEFPKEGPSILRIQQVVRGDSAAYFCASSPETTGDGGYTFGSGTRLTVV.

Many counts were recorded for this clone. The chain carries TRBV6-6 and TRBJ1-2, with D uncertain. The germline V gene has CDR1 MNHNY and CDR2 SVGAGI (reference sequence). Deletions cut 5 bases from V and 10 bases from J, with 8 bases between. This CDR3 has 10 residues. The CDR3 DNA sequence: TGTGCCAGCAGTCAGGACCACTACACCTTC. It translates to CASSQDHYTF.

V usage is TRBV5-5 and J usage is TRBJ2-4; 9 bases are a match to TRBD1. This CDR3 contains 16 residues. CDR1 and CDR2 from the germline V gene are SGHKS and YYEKEE (reference sequence). V lost 4 bases to trimming and J lost 9 bases; unmatched junction nucleotides: 14. Here the CDR3 reads CASSPTGQGIMVIQYF. The CDR3 DNA sequence: TGTGCCAGCAGCCCCACTGGACAGGGGATAATGGTCATTCAGTACTTC.

This chain links TRBV9 with TRBJ2-2; 10 nucleotides align to TRBD1. This CDR3 spans 15 amino acids. From germline, CDR1 is SGDLS and CDR2 YYNGEE. V shed 2 bases, J shed 6 bases, and the junction held 4 bases outside the gene matches. The CDR3 DNA is TGTGCCAGCAGCGTCGGACAGGGGGTGGCCGGGGAGCTGTTTTTT. Translation: CASSVGQGVAGELFF.

This rearrangement joins TRBV10-3 to TRBJ2-1, with D hard to call. The CDR3 runs to 12 residues. V was trimmed by 6 bases and J by 10 bases, leaving 13 bases between them. CDR1 and CDR2 from the germline V gene are ENHRY and SYGVKD. This chain's CDR3 is CAIRNPQLEQFF. The CDR3 region has the DNA TGTGCCATCAGGAATCCCCAGCTCGAGCAGTTCTTC.

The chain links TRBV27 to TRBJ1-6; 9 nucleotides match TRBD1. The CDR3 is made up of 14 amino acids. CDR1 and CDR2 (germline): MNHEY, SMNVEV (reference sequence). Trimming at V came to 4 bases and at J to 7 bases, leaving 2 bases not matched to a gene. The chain's CDR3 is CASSWGQGNSPLHF. In DNA, the CDR3 is TGTGCCAGCAGTTGGGGACAGGGAAATTCACCCCTCCACTTT.

Remarks on this clone: This sample includes further DNA sequences coding for the same CDR3. V and J are TRBV4-3 and TRBJ1-2; D is unresolved. CDR1 LGHNA and CDR2 YSLEER come from the germline V gene. The CDR3 length is 14 residues. V was clipped by 0 bases and J by 3 bases, with 8 bases between them. DNA for the CDR3: TGCGCCAGCAGCCAAGATCGGGCGGACTATGGCTACACCTTC. It is translated as CASSQDRADYGYTF.

This clone was counted between two and nine times. The chain combines TRBV9 with TRBJ2-3, with D hard to call. This CDR3 has 15 amino acids. CDR1 is SGDLS and CDR2 is YYNGEE in the germline V gene. The V and J ends lost 2 bases and 2 bases respectively, with 12 bases between them. The CDR3 is CASSVGGIHTDTQYF. Here the CDR3 DNA reads TGTGCCAGCAGCGTTGGCGGAATCCACACAGATACGCAGTATTTT. The complete variable domain, with remaining parts taken from reference TRBV9 and TRBJ2-3, reads DSGVTQTPKHLITATGQRVTLRCSPRSGDLSVYWYQQSLDQGLQFLIQYYNGEERAKGNILERFSAQQFPDLHSELNLSSLELGDSALYFCASSVGGIHTDTQYFGPGTRLTVL.

This clone was seen a handful of times. Other DNA sequences in this specimen translate into the identical CDR3. This chain uses TRBV6-5 with TRBJ1-1; D is unclear. This CDR3 has 13 residues. Germline-derived CDR1 and CDR2 are MNHEY and SVGAGI. The ends were cut back, 4 bases at V and 0 bases at J, with 6 bases in the middle. The CDR3 region has the DNA TGTGCCAGCAGTTTTGACCTGAACACTGAAGCTTTCTTT. Translation gives CASSFDLNTEAFF.

This rearrangement joins TRBV7-2 to TRBJ1-2, with 9 bases that match TRBD1. With 6 bases clipped from V and 4 bases from J, the junction kept 15 bases outside the gene matches. The CDR3 is made up of 17 amino acids. Germline V gene data show CDR1 as SGHTA and CDR2 as FQGNSA. CDR3 nucleotide sequence: TGTGCCAGCAGAAAAAACGTCCGGGACAGGGAGACCTATGGCTACACCTTC. It yields the protein CASRKNVRDRETYGYTF.

This clone has a single count. The rearrangement joins TRBV6-5 to TRBJ2-7; 7 bases match TRBD1. The V gene end was trimmed by 6 bases and the J gene end by 2 bases; junction bases not matched to a gene: 10. CDR1 is MNHEY, CDR2 SVGAGI, per germline. This CDR3 has 15 amino acids. The CDR3 nucleotides are TGTGCCAGCAGCCGATTCCGGGACAGTCCCTACGAGCAGTACTTC. Its translation: CASSRFRDSPYEQYF.

CDR3 sequence: CASSEQDSAQFF. CDR3 coding DNA: TGCGCCAGCAGTGAGCAGGACTCGGCGCAGTTCTTC. This chain joins TRBV10-2 and TRBJ2-1; TRBD2 might be the D (5 bases). Germline V gene data show CDR1 as WSHSY and CDR2 as SAAADI. CDR3 length: 12 residues. V was cut by 2 bases and J by 12 bases, with 11 bases left in between.

This clone showed up just a few times. V gene TRBV19 combines with J gene TRBJ2-2; 10 nucleotides line up with TRBD1. The CDR3 totals 16 residues. The germline CDR1 and CDR2 sequences are LNHDA and SQIVND (reference sequence). The V gene end was trimmed by 3 bases and the J gene end by 7 bases; junction bases not matched to a gene: 8. The CDR3, as DNA: TGTGCCAGTAGTATTGGGACAGGGGTTAAAAGCGGGGAGCTGTTTTTT. It yields the protein CASSIGTGVKSGELFF.

In its sample, this clone was seen a few times. V is TRBV27 and J is TRBJ1-2, with D unresolved. Germline V gene sequence: CDR1 MNHEY, CDR2 SMNVEV (reference sequence). There are 14 residues in the CDR3. Trimming took 3 bases from V and 4 from J, leaving 12 bases between them. The CDR3 sequence is CASSLDGRSYGYTF. For the CDR3, the DNA is TGTGCCAGCAGTTTGGACGGACGGTCCTATGGCTACACCTTC.

CDR3 sequence: CASSERAPSGYTF. The CDR3 region has the DNA TGTGCCAGCAGCGAAAGGGCCCCCAGCGGCTACACCTTC. The chain links TRBV2 to TRBJ1-2; no definite D call. V shed 6 bases and J shed 8 bases, with 16 bases lying between them. Germline loops: CDR1 SNHLY, CDR2 FYNNEI. There are 13 residues in the CDR3.

V usage is TRBV27 and J usage is TRBJ1-5, with a possible D match to TRBD1 (6 bases). Germline-derived CDR1 and CDR2 are MNHEY and SMNVEV (reference sequence). The CDR3 totals 13 residues. Trimming took off 2 bases at V and 4 bases at J, with 6 bases between the two ends. The CDR3 loop reads CASSLDRNQPQHF. The CDR3 DNA is TGTGCCAGCAGTTTAGACAGGAATCAGCCCCAGCATTTT.

The chain combines TRBV27 with TRBJ2-5, with TRBD2 as a possible D gene (7 bases). CDR1 and CDR2 from the germline V gene are MNHEY and SMNVEV (reference sequence). V was clipped by 5 bases and J by 5 bases, with 15 bases between them. The CDR3 is 14 amino acids. The CDR3 region has the DNA TGTGCCAGCAGTGGGGGGGCGCGTGGGGAGACCCAGTACTTC. Translation gives CASSGGARGETQYF.

This clone was seen more than once but under ten times. This chain connects TRBV10-1 to TRBJ1-2, with TRBD1 matching 8 bases. V shed 2 bases and J 4 bases; nucleotides not matched to a gene: 0. The germline V gene encodes CDR1 WNHNN and CDR2 SYGVQD (reference sequence). The CDR3 consists of 13 residues. The CDR3 region is CASSETGGYGYTF. CDR3 bases: TGCGCCAGCAGTGAGACAGGGGGCTATGGCTACACCTTC.

This chain joins TRBV18 and TRBJ2-1; D call uncertain. V lost 4 bases and J lost 8, with 12 bases in between. This CDR3 spans 13 amino acids. Germline lookup yields CDR1 KGHSH and CDR2 LQKENI. The CDR3 coding sequence is TGTGCCAGCTCACTTTACATAGGCGATGAGCAGTTCTTC. It is translated as CASSLYIGDEQFF.

This chain connects TRBV27 to TRBJ1-6; 7 nucleotides line up with TRBD1. This CDR3 has 16 residues. Germline CDR1 and CDR2: MNHEY and SMNVEV (reference sequence). V lost 2 bases and J lost 6; bases outside the gene matches: 7. CDR3 sequence: CASSLAPGQINSPLHF. CDR3 bases: TGTGCCAGCAGTTTAGCTCCGGGACAGATTAATTCACCCCTCCACTTT.

The chain joins TRBV10-1 to TRBJ2-1; TRBD2 might be the D (5 bases). V lost 8 bases and J lost 7, with 15 bases in between. The CDR3 is 13 amino acids. Germline values: CDR1 WNHNN, CDR2 SYGVQD (reference sequence). As DNA, the CDR3 is TGCGCCAGCTCCGGCGTATCGGGGAATGAGCAGTTCTTC. It translates to CASSGVSGNEQFF.

The count of this clone is one. The J gene is TRBJ2-5, the V gene TRBV7-9; TRBD2 aligns across 12 bases. CDR3 length equals 16 residues. Germline V gene lookup returns CDR1 SEHNR and CDR2 FQNEAQ (reference sequence). V lost 5 bases, J lost 5 bases, and 9 bases stayed unmatched. In DNA form, the CDR3 reads TGTGCCAGCAGCAAACTACTAGCGGGGGGAACGGAGACCCAGTACTTC. It specifies CASSKLLAGGTETQYF.

The gene calls are TRBV6-5 and TRBJ1-3; 10 positions agree with TRBD1. Germline trimming cut 11 bases from V and 0 bases from J; bases unmatched to any gene: 4. The CDR3 has 14 amino acids. CDR1 is MNHEY, CDR2 SVGAGI, per germline. The CDR3 loop reads CACRDRGSGNTIYF. Here the CDR3 DNA reads TGTGCCTGTCGGGACAGGGGCTCTGGAAACACCATATATTTT.

The chain recombines TRBV7-8 with TRBJ1-1; D uncertain. The CDR3 is made up of 16 amino acids. Deletions cut 1 base from V and 4 bases from J, with 16 bases between. Looked up from germline, CDR1 is SGHVS and CDR2 is FQNEAQ. In nucleotides, the CDR3 is TGTGCCAGCAGCTTAGGTTTCGGACCCCCAAGCACTGAAGCTTTCTTT. Its protein is CASSLGFGPPSTEAFF.

The chain uses TRBV9 and TRBJ1-6; D is uncertain. Trimming removed 0 bases from V and 6 bases from J, with 7 bases in between. Germline V gene sequence: CDR1 SGDLS, CDR2 YYNGEE. This CDR3 region has 14 residues. The CDR3 sequence is CASSVGGTNSPLHF. The CDR3 region has the DNA TGTGCCAGCAGCGTAGGGGGAACTAATTCACCCCTCCACTTT. The full variable domain, in which reference TRBV9 and TRBJ1-6 provide the parts outside the CDR3, is DSGVTQTPKHLITATGQRVTLRCSPRSGDLSVYWYQQSLDQGLQFLIQYYNGEERAKGNILERFSAQQFPDLHSELNLSSLELGDSALYFCASSVGGTNSPLHFGNGTRLTVT.

Only a few counts were recorded for this clone. The rearrangement links TRBV2 to TRBJ1-4; D ambiguous. V was cut by 3 bases and J by 4 bases, with 9 bases left in between. Germline-derived CDR1 and CDR2 are SNHLY and FYNNEI. The CDR3 is 14 residues long. The CDR3 nucleotides are TGTGCCAGCAGTGAGAACAGCGTTAATGAAAAACTGTTTTTT. Its translation: CASSENSVNEKLFF.

This chain links TRBV5-1 with TRBJ2-3; the D gene is possibly TRBD1 (5 bases). Per the germline V gene, CDR1 is SGHRS and CDR2 is YFSETQ. CDR3 length equals 16 residues. V dropped 2 bases and J dropped 2 bases, with 15 bases sitting between them. The CDR3 DNA reads as TGCGCCAGCAGCTTCCCGGAGACAGCCTTCACAGATACGCAGTATTTT. It yields the protein CASSFPETAFTDTQYF.